This entry lists 15 T cell receptor beta chains sequenced from one sample in a study of blood T cell repertoires in COVID-19. This table comes from immunoSEQ multiplex PCR, and its TCRdb copy is limited to in-frame clones, with some not included. This sample has about 37,000 clones, with more than 75% found just once. The sample was peripheral blood. Every receptor here comes from a human donor in a cohort sampled during active COVID-19.

The chain links TRBV7-9 to TRBJ2-2; TRBD2 matches at 10 bases. This CDR3 comprises 15 residues. With 4 bases clipped from V and 4 bases from J, the junction kept 3 bases outside the gene matches. Germline CDR1 SEHNR, CDR2 FQNEAQ (reference sequence). The CDR3 loop reads CASSYSGGRTGELFF. The CDR3 bases are TGTGCCAGCAGCTATAGCGGGGGGCGCACCGGGGAGCTGTTTTTT.

The chain has TRBV28 and TRBJ1-6; D possibly corresponds to TRBD1 (6 bases). Germline CDR1 MDHEN, CDR2 SYDVKM. The CDR3 extends over 14 amino acids. Trimming shortened V by 5 bases and J by 14 bases, and 19 bases separated the two germline ends. CDR3 in amino acids: CASSRDTSLRALHF. The CDR3 region has the DNA TGTGCCAGCAGTCGGGACACGTCCCTTAGGGCCCTCCACTTT.

In its sample, this clone was seen a few times. The rearrangement joins TRBV29-1 to TRBJ2-1, with D possibly being TRBD2 (7 bases). Between the trimmed V and J ends, which lost 7 bases and 15 bases, there was a span of 25 bases. Germline lookup yields CDR1 SQVTM and CDR2 ANQGSEA. The CDR3 loop spans 13 amino acids. The chain's CDR3 is CSAQTGGGGAVFF. The DNA of the CDR3 is TGCAGCGCCCAGACGGGGGGCGGGGGCGCGGTGTTCTTC.

The chain carries TRBV7-2 and TRBJ2-2, with D maybe TRBD1 (7 bases). With 1 base removed from V and 4 bases from J, the gap between germline ends came to 10 bases. CDR1 SGHTA and CDR2 FQGNSA come from the germline V gene. There are 15 residues in the CDR3. CDR3 protein: CASSLGQGGTGELFF. In nucleotides, the CDR3 is TGTGCCAGCAGCTTAGGACAGGGAGGCACCGGGGAGCTGTTTTTT.

V and J are TRBV28 and TRBJ1-1; possibly TRBD1 for D (5 bases). The V and J ends lost 6 bases and 1 base respectively, with 12 bases between them. The CDR3 covers 14 residues. From germline, CDR1 is MDHEN and CDR2 SYDVKM. The CDR3 DNA sequence: TGTGCCAGCAGCCGCCTAGGGGAGAACACTGAAGCTTTCTTT. Protein sequence: CASSRLGENTEAFF. Based on the CDR3 plus reference TRBV28 and TRBJ1-1, the full variable domain is DVKVTQSSRYLVKRTGEKVFLECVQDMDHENMFWYRQDPGLGLRLIYFSYDVKMKEKGDIPEGYSVSREKKERFSLILESASTNQTSMYLCASSRLGENTEAFFGQGTRLTVV.

The J gene is TRBJ2-4, the V gene TRBV4-3, with 7 bases aligning to TRBD1. Trimming cost V 0 bases and J 0 bases; bases outside gene matches: 14. The CDR3 has 20 amino acids. Per the germline V gene, CDR1 is LGHNA and CDR2 is YSLEER. The CDR3 nucleotides read TGCGCCAGCAGCCAAGAGGGGATGGGGACAGCGAGTTTAGCCAAAAACATTCAGTACTTC. Its translation is CASSQEGMGTASLAKNIQYF.

CDR3: CASSISGGALETQYF. The CDR3 nucleotides are TGTGCCAGCAGCATCAGCGGGGGGGCCTTGGAGACCCAGTACTTC. The chain combines TRBV28 with TRBJ2-5; 10 bases align to TRBD2. This CDR3 is 15 amino acids long. The V gene end was trimmed by 6 bases and the J gene end by 5 bases; junction bases not matched to a gene: 9. Germline CDR1 and CDR2: MDHEN and SYDVKM.

The rearrangement uses TRBV18 and TRBJ2-3; D call uncertain. CDR3 size: 14 residues. Germline loops: CDR1 KGHSH, CDR2 LQKENI. Trimming took off 3 bases at V and 2 bases at J, with 9 bases between the two ends. In DNA, the CDR3 is TGTGCCAGCTCACCCATCCACAACACAGATACGCAGTATTTT. Its translation: CASSPIHNTDTQYF.

This clone was seen only a few times. This chain links TRBV7-9 with TRBJ1-5; 7 bases match TRBD1. Germline assignment: CDR1 SEHNR and CDR2 FQNEAQ (reference sequence). This CDR3 has 16 residues. The J segment lost 1 base and the V segment lost 2 bases, leaving 5 bases of the junction unmatched. The CDR3 region has the DNA TGTGCCAGCAGCTTATACAGGGGTGGAAGCAATCAGCCCCAGCATTTT. It encodes CASSLYRGGSNQPQHF.

The chain uses TRBV6-1 and TRBJ1-1; D is unclear. V lost 3 bases, J lost 1 base, and 12 bases lay in between. The CDR3 has 15 residues. The germline V gene has CDR1 MNHNS and CDR2 SASEGT. As DNA, the CDR3 is TGTGCCAGCAGTGATAGACAACGCTCGAACACTGAAGCTTTCTTT. As protein: CASSDRQRSNTEAFF.

In this sample, this clone turned up a few times. The V gene is TRBV6-5, the J gene TRBJ2-3, with TRBD1 matching 10 bases. Germline CDR1 MNHEY, CDR2 SVGAGI. The CDR3 has 15 residues. Trimming took 6 bases from V and 3 from J; bases not matched to a gene: 6. The CDR3, as DNA: TGTGCCAGCAGACGACAGGGGGCGCGGACAGATACGCAGTATTTT. Translating it yields CASRRQGARTDTQYF.

V gene TRBV5-4 combines with J gene TRBJ2-7; possibly TRBD2 for D (6 bases). The CDR3 contains 13 residues. Germline lookup yields CDR1 SGHNT and CDR2 YYREEE (reference sequence). V dropped 2 bases and J dropped 3 bases, with 9 bases sitting between them. The chain's CDR3 is CASSFAGHYEQYF. DNA of the CDR3: TGTGCCAGCAGCTTTGCGGGGCACTACGAGCAGTACTTC.

This chain joins TRBV24-1 and TRBJ2-5, with no clear D. The CDR3 totals 13 residues. V gave up 5 bases and J gave up 5 bases, with 11 bases separating them. From germline, CDR1 is KGHDR and CDR2 SFDVKD. The CDR3 is CATSANRWETQYF. CDR3 in DNA: TGTGCCACCAGTGCTAATCGCTGGGAGACCCAGTACTTC.

V gene TRBV11-2 combines with J gene TRBJ1-2; 9 nucleotides match TRBD1. Unmatched junction bases numbered 7, after V lost 3 bases and J lost 5 bases. The CDR3 spans 15 residues. Germline CDR1 reads SGHAT; CDR2 reads FQNNGV. In DNA form, the CDR3 reads TGTGCCAGCAGCTTCGGGACAGGGAGCGGGTATGGCTACACCTTC. Protein product: CASSFGTGSGYGYTF.

This chain connects TRBV7-3 to TRBJ2-7, with D tentatively TRBD1 (5 bases). The CDR3 loop spans 14 amino acids. Trimming stripped 5 bases from V and 7 bases from J, with 18 bases between. Germline V gene lookup returns CDR1 SGHTA and CDR2 FQGTGA. CDR3 nucleotide sequence: TGTGCCAGCAGCCCCCAAGGGCAGGGTGGAGAGCAGTACTTC. Translation: CASSPQGQGGEQYF.